These 30 T cell receptor beta chains were all obtained from the same sample, sequenced in a study of Graves' ophthalmopathy and Graves' hyperthyroidism. The authors amplified TCR beta CDR3 regions from RNA transcripts. HTBI primers were used in a first-round RT-PCR, which preceded a second-round multiplex PCR. TCRdb recomputed calls from the multiplex PCR reads with MiXCR, one row per CDR3 protein. Of over a million distinct CDR3 sequences in the sample, 35% to 40% were seen once. Sequenced material: peripheral blood or thyroid tissue (not recorded which). The receptors were gathered from an adult man with Graves' hyperthyroidism.

This clonotype was recorded many times. The DNA of the CDR3 is TGTGCCAGCAGCTTAGTGGGGGGGCAGCCCCAGCATTTT. This codes for CASSLVGGQPQHF. V and J are TRBV7-8 and TRBJ1-5, with D possibly matching TRBD1 (5 bases). Trimming took 1 base from V and 7 from J, leaving 8 bases between them. CDR1 is SGHVS and CDR2 is FQNEAQ in the germline V gene. This CDR3 has 13 amino acids.

This clonotype was detected ten times or more. The chain employs TRBV5-1 and TRBJ2-5; 8 bases are a match to TRBD1. The ends lost 3 bases at V and 0 bases at J; junction bases unmatched: 7. This CDR3 comprises 16 residues. CDR1 and CDR2 from the germline V gene are SGHRS and YFSETQ. CDR3 nucleotides: TGCGCCAGCAGCTACACAGGGGGGATCAACCAAGAGACCCAGTACTTC. It specifies CASSYTGGINQETQYF.

The chain links TRBV10-3 to TRBJ1-2; 9 bases map to TRBD1. V lost 2 bases and J lost 7; bases outside the gene matches: 5. Germline-derived CDR1 and CDR2 are ENHRY and SYGVKD. The CDR3 has 14 residues. The CDR3 reads CAISEGQGTGGYTF. In nucleotides, the CDR3 is TGTGCCATCAGTGAGGGACAGGGGACAGGTGGCTACACCTTC.

This clonotype was seen a handful of times. This rearrangement joins TRBV29-1 to TRBJ1-2, with 12 positions matching TRBD1. This CDR3 has 16 amino acids. The germline gives CDR1 SQVTM, CDR2 ANQGSEA. Trimming cost V 5 bases and J 0 bases; bases outside gene matches: 7. In DNA form, the CDR3 reads TGCAGCGTTCGAGGGACAGGGGGCAGGGCTAACTATGGCTACACCTTC. It specifies CSVRGTGGRANYGYTF.

The chain links TRBV3-1 to TRBJ1-1, with TRBD1 as a possible D gene (6 bases). The CDR3 is made up of 16 amino acids. The V gene lost 3 bases and the J gene lost 8 bases, with 22 bases spanning the gap. Per the germline V gene, CDR1 is LGHDT and CDR2 is YNNKEL (reference sequence). DNA for the CDR3: TGTGCCAGCAGCCATGCTGAAATAGGGGGACGTGGGGAAGCTTTCTTT. Protein: CASSHAEIGGRGEAFF.

The V call is TRBV5-1, the J call TRBJ2-7; 9 nucleotides agree with TRBD1. Germline V gene data show CDR1 as SGHRS and CDR2 as YFSETQ. CDR3 size: 14 residues. V shed 4 bases, J shed 6 bases, and the junction held 8 bases outside the gene matches. This CDR3 reads CASSPRTGEREQYF. DNA for the CDR3: TGCGCCAGCAGCCCCAGGACAGGGGAACGCGAGCAGTACTTC.

This chain joins TRBV2 and TRBJ1-2; 7 nucleotides line up with TRBD1. Trimming took 10 bases from V and 1 from J; bases not matched to a gene: 12. The germline CDR1 and CDR2 sequences are SNHLY and FYNNEI. The CDR3 sequence is 15 residues long. CDR3 residues: CATFPDRPINYGYTF. The CDR3, as DNA: TGTGCCACCTTCCCGGACAGGCCGATTAACTATGGCTACACCTTC.

This CDR3 is CASSFSIQGNQPQHF. The CDR3 region has the DNA TGTGCCAGCAGTTTCTCGATTCAGGGTAATCAGCCCCAGCATTTT. This rearrangement joins TRBV12-3 or TRBV12-4 to TRBJ1-5; D is perhaps TRBD1 (5 bases). CDR3 length: 15 residues. V dropped 3 bases and J dropped 4 bases, with 13 bases sitting between them.

This clonotype appeared many times. The chain is built from TRBV20-1 and TRBJ2-2, with 7 bases fitting TRBD1. With 6 bases clipped from V and 1 base from J, the junction kept 11 bases outside the gene matches. The length of the CDR3 is 16 residues. Germline values: CDR1 DFQATT, CDR2 SNEGSKA (reference sequence). This CDR3 is CSAKPVQGLNTGELFF. CDR3 in DNA: TGCAGTGCAAAACCAGTACAGGGGTTGAACACCGGGGAGCTGTTTTTT.

V gene TRBV6-5 combines with J gene TRBJ1-2; the D gene is possibly TRBD1 (5 bases). The V and J ends lost 2 bases and 2 bases respectively, with 12 bases between them. The CDR3 consists of 15 residues. The germline CDR1 and CDR2 sequences are MNHEY and SVGAGI. CDR3 DNA sequence: TGTGCCAGCAGTTACAGGGGCAGGGCGAACTATGGCTACACCTTC. Its translation: CASSYRGRANYGYTF.

This clonotype appeared many times. The chain uses TRBV19 and TRBJ2-6; D is ambiguous. Germline CDR1 and CDR2: LNHDA and SQIVND (reference sequence). Trimming removed 3 bases at V and 4 bases at J, with 10 bases between. This CDR3 region has 15 residues. CDR3 protein: CASSIKSPGANVLTF. CDR3 in DNA: TGTGCCAGTAGTATTAAGTCTCCCGGGGCCAACGTCCTGACTTTC.

Notes on this clonotype: This may stem from a read error, because a much larger clone lies one nucleotide away. The CDR3 region has the DNA TGCAGTGCTAATCCGAGCAATCAGCCCCAGCATTTT. Protein sequence: CSANPSNQPQHF. The chain carries TRBV20-1 and TRBJ1-5; D unresolved. Per the germline V gene, CDR1 is DFQATT and CDR2 is SNEGSKA (reference sequence). CDR3 length: 12 amino acids. V dropped 4 bases and J dropped 1 base, with 5 bases sitting between them.

This clonotype was found many times. This chain joins TRBV12-3 or TRBV12-4 and TRBJ1-2, with D possibly matching TRBD1 (5 bases). V was shortened by 6 bases and J by 6 bases, with 14 bases between the two germline ends. The CDR3 is 13 amino acids. The CDR3 DNA reads as TGTGCCAGCAGGGAGTTAGACAGTCATGGCTACACCTTC. This encodes CASRELDSHGYTF.

This clonotype occurred many times. V is TRBV29-1 and J is TRBJ2-5, with unresolved D. CDR3 length equals 11 residues. Germline values: CDR1 SQVTM, CDR2 ANQGSEA. The V end was cut by 6 bases, the J end by 0 bases, with 5 bases between. CDR3 protein: CSVTYQETQYF. The CDR3 DNA is TGCAGCGTCACCTACCAAGAGACCCAGTACTTC.

The V and J genes are TRBV25-1 and TRBJ1-2, with 8 bases that match TRBD1. The junction had 4 bases not matched to a gene; V was cut back by 0 bases and J by 4 bases. Germline V lookup: CDR1 MGHDK, CDR2 SYGVNS. This CDR3 is 15 amino acids long. For the CDR3, the DNA is TGTGCCAGCAGTGAATACCCGGGACAGGCCTATGGCTACACCTTC. Amino acid sequence: CASSEYPGQAYGYTF.

V usage is TRBV25-1 and J usage is TRBJ1-2, with D perhaps TRBD1 (5 bases). CDR1 and CDR2 (germline): MGHDK, SYGVNS. Trimming took 3 bases from V and 4 from J, leaving 18 bases between them. CDR3 size: 16 residues. The CDR3 here is CASSDPRVGGVYGYTF. The CDR3 bases are TGTGCCAGCAGTGACCCCAGGGTTGGGGGAGTCTATGGCTACACCTTC.

This clonotype was recorded only once. This rearrangement joins TRBV2 to TRBJ1-6, with a tentative D call TRBD1 (5 bases). The V gene's germline CDR1 is SNHLY and CDR2 FYNNEI. The V end was cut by 1 base, the J end by 7 bases, with 14 bases between. The CDR3 sequence is 16 residues long. CDR3 in amino acids: CASSEGGVRPNSPLHF. For the CDR3, the DNA is TGTGCCAGCAGTGAAGGGGGGGTCAGACCCAATTCACCCCTCCACTTT.

This clonotype was observed a single time. J is TRBJ2-7 and V is TRBV2, with a weak D call TRBD2 (5 bases). The CDR3 runs to 13 residues. Looked up from germline, CDR1 is SNHLY and CDR2 is FYNNEI. V dropped 8 bases and J dropped 2 bases, with 13 bases sitting between them. The CDR3 loop is CASGGASTYEQYF. The CDR3, as DNA: TGTGCCAGCGGAGGAGCTTCAACCTACGAGCAGTACTTC.

This clonotype turned up a few times. V is TRBV20-1 and J is TRBJ2-5; a weak D match, TRBD2 (6 bases). The V gene lost 6 bases and the J gene lost 4 bases, with 21 bases spanning the gap. CDR1 and CDR2 (germline): DFQATT, SNEGSKA (reference sequence). This CDR3 has 15 residues. The CDR3 nucleotides are TGCAGTGCAGCCCATCCGGGACTCCCTCCAGAGACCCAGTACTTC. It codes for CSAAHPGLPPETQYF.

Concerning this clonotype itself: A much larger clone lies one base from this, so it may be a read error. The V call is TRBV20-1, the J call TRBJ2-7, with 8 bases that match TRBD2. V lost 3 bases to trimming and J lost 6 bases; unmatched junction nucleotides: 10. The CDR3 has 14 residues. CDR1 and CDR2 from the germline V gene are DFQATT and SNEGSKA (reference sequence). CDR3 residues: CSASGLALWGEQYF. CDR3 nucleotide sequence: TGCAGTGCTAGCGGACTAGCCCTCTGGGGCGAGCAGTACTTC.

This clonotype was seen at least ten times. V usage is TRBV15 and J usage is TRBJ2-7; 7 bases line up with TRBD1. The trim removed 0 bases at V and 6 bases at J, leaving 8 bases unmatched. This CDR3 spans 15 amino acids. CDR1 and CDR2 (germline): LNHNV, YYDKDF (reference sequence). The CDR3 here is CATSREGQNWGEQYF. CDR3 bases: TGTGCCACCAGCAGAGAGGGACAGAACTGGGGCGAGCAGTACTTC. The full variable domain, completed using reference TRBV15 and TRBJ2-7, is DAMVIQNPRYQVTQFGKPVTLSCSQTLNHNVMYWYQQKSSQAPKLLFHYYDKDFNNEADTPDNFQSRRPNTSFCFLDIRSPGLGDTAMYLCATSREGQNWGEQYFGPGTRLTVT.

This clonotype has at least ten counts. V gene TRBV27 combines with J gene TRBJ1-2; 10 positions agree with TRBD1. The CDR3 sequence is 16 residues long. V lost 3 bases and J lost 4; bases outside the gene matches: 8. Germline CDR1 MNHEY, CDR2 SMNVEV (reference sequence). The CDR3 bases are TGTGCCAGCAGTTTTAGGCGGGACAGGGGAGGCTATGGCTACACCTTC. Translated, it gives CASSFRRDRGGYGYTF.

This clonotype appeared many times. This sequence joins TRBV9 and TRBJ2-2; D unresolved. The germline CDR1 and CDR2 sequences are SGDLS and YYNGEE. The V end was cut by 0 bases, the J end by 7 bases, with 4 bases between. This CDR3 spans 12 amino acids. The CDR3: CASSVAGGELFF. DNA of the CDR3: TGTGCCAGCAGCGTAGCCGGCGGGGAGCTGTTTTTT.

In its sample, this clonotype was seen many times. J is TRBJ1-5 and V is TRBV24-1; 9 nucleotides agree with TRBD1. J gave up 3 bases and V 3 bases, and 8 bases lay outside the gene matches. Germline CDR1 and CDR2: KGHDR and SFDVKD. CDR3 length: 17 amino acids. The CDR3 sequence is CATSDPRTGVDNQPQHF. CDR3 DNA: TGTGCCACCAGTGATCCCAGGACAGGGGTTGACAATCAGCCCCAGCATTTT.

This clonotype was detected ten times or more. The rearrangement links TRBV7-2 to TRBJ1-5; the D is unclear. The germline V gene has CDR1 SGHTA and CDR2 FQGNSA. V lost 5 bases and J lost 0, with 14 bases in between. This CDR3 is 16 amino acids long. CDR3 DNA: TGTGCCAGCAGCCCTTCGGCAGGAGATAGCAATCAGCCCCAGCATTTT. This encodes CASSPSAGDSNQPQHF.

This clonotype has a handful of counts. The chain joins TRBV5-6 to TRBJ1-3; D not resolved. There are 13 residues in the CDR3. The germline V and J ends were trimmed by 0 bases and 8 bases, with 9 bases remaining between them. Germline V gene data show CDR1 as SGHDT and CDR2 as YYEEEE. CDR3 sequence: CASSLGGGYTIYF. The CDR3 DNA reads TGTGCCAGCAGCTTGGGAGGTGGCTACACCATATATTTT.

This clonotype was counted ten times or more. This rearrangement joins TRBV29-1 to TRBJ2-7; 8 bases align to TRBD1. The length of the CDR3 is 13 residues. Germline lookup yields CDR1 SQVTM and CDR2 ANQGSEA. Trimming at V came to 6 bases and at J to 2 bases, leaving 6 bases not matched to a gene. The DNA of the CDR3 is TGCAGCGTAGCAACAGGGGGGCCCTACGAGCAGTACTTC. Encoded protein: CSVATGGPYEQYF.

Note on this clonotype: No conserved phenylalanine or tryptophan is present at the end of the CDR3, so a read error is the likely explanation. The DNA is omitted, as the CDR3 cannot be located on it reliably, and the CDR3 follows TCRdb's listing. The chain joins TRBV10-3 to TRBJ2-7; TRBD2 reflects the table's D call only, with no check against the DNA. Germline loops: CDR1 ENHRY, CDR2 SYGVKD. The CDR3 region is 11 residues in length, termini included. The CDR3 sequence is CAISEGLAQNT.

As concerns this clonotype: This may be a read error: a much more frequent sequence differs by one nucleotide. The chain recombines TRBV7-6 with TRBJ2-2, with D uncertain. The CDR3 is 14 residues long. The V gene's germline CDR1 is SGHVS and CDR2 FNYEAQ. CDR3 sequence reads: CASSPPSVSGELFF. CDR3 DNA sequence: TGCGCCAGCAGCCCCCCCTCGGTTAGCGGGGAGCTGTTTTTT.

This clonotype was counted at least ten times. The chain combines TRBV7-9 with TRBJ2-7, with D possibly matching TRBD1 (6 bases). Trimming cost V 3 bases and J 6 bases, with 9 bases left between them. Looked up from germline, CDR1 is SEHNR and CDR2 is FQNEAQ (reference sequence). The length of the CDR3 is 12 residues. Written as DNA, the CDR3 is TGTGCCAGCAGCTTGACAGGTCCCGAGCAGTACTTC. This gives the protein CASSLTGPEQYF.